This T cell receptor beta chain was found in a study of metastatic and nonmetastatic thyroid tumors. About the research overall: Malignant thyroid and benign thyroid patients provided blood and tumor or nodule tissue whose repertoires were compared.

Germline V lookup: CDR1 MRHNA, CDR2 SNTAGT. This CDR3 has 15 residues. Trimming took off 2 bases at V and 0 bases at J, with 5 bases between the two ends. The sample holds many counts of this clone. This same CDR3 is encoded by further DNA sequences in the sample. Before thyroid surgery, none of the patients had received any treatment. In the source study's methods: What underpinned the distant-metastasis classifier for papillary thyroid cancer was the set of CDR3 differences across clinicopathological groups. TCRdb re-analyzed the PCR reads through MiXCR. TCRdb's processing, not the authors', yielded these V and J calls. The data contain roughly 20,000 clones, approximately 10% of them singletons.

The clonotype originates from a female donor with papillary thyroid cancer or a benign thyroid nodule (not recorded which). Some clones in this sample may be carry-over from other donors' samples. The material sequenced was blood. The rearrangement joins TRBV6-4 to TRBJ2-6, with D maybe TRBD1 (5 bases). The CDR3 DNA follows: TGTGCCAGCAGTGACGACAGCTCTGGGGCCAACGTCCTGACTTTC. It specifies CASSDDSSGANVLTF.